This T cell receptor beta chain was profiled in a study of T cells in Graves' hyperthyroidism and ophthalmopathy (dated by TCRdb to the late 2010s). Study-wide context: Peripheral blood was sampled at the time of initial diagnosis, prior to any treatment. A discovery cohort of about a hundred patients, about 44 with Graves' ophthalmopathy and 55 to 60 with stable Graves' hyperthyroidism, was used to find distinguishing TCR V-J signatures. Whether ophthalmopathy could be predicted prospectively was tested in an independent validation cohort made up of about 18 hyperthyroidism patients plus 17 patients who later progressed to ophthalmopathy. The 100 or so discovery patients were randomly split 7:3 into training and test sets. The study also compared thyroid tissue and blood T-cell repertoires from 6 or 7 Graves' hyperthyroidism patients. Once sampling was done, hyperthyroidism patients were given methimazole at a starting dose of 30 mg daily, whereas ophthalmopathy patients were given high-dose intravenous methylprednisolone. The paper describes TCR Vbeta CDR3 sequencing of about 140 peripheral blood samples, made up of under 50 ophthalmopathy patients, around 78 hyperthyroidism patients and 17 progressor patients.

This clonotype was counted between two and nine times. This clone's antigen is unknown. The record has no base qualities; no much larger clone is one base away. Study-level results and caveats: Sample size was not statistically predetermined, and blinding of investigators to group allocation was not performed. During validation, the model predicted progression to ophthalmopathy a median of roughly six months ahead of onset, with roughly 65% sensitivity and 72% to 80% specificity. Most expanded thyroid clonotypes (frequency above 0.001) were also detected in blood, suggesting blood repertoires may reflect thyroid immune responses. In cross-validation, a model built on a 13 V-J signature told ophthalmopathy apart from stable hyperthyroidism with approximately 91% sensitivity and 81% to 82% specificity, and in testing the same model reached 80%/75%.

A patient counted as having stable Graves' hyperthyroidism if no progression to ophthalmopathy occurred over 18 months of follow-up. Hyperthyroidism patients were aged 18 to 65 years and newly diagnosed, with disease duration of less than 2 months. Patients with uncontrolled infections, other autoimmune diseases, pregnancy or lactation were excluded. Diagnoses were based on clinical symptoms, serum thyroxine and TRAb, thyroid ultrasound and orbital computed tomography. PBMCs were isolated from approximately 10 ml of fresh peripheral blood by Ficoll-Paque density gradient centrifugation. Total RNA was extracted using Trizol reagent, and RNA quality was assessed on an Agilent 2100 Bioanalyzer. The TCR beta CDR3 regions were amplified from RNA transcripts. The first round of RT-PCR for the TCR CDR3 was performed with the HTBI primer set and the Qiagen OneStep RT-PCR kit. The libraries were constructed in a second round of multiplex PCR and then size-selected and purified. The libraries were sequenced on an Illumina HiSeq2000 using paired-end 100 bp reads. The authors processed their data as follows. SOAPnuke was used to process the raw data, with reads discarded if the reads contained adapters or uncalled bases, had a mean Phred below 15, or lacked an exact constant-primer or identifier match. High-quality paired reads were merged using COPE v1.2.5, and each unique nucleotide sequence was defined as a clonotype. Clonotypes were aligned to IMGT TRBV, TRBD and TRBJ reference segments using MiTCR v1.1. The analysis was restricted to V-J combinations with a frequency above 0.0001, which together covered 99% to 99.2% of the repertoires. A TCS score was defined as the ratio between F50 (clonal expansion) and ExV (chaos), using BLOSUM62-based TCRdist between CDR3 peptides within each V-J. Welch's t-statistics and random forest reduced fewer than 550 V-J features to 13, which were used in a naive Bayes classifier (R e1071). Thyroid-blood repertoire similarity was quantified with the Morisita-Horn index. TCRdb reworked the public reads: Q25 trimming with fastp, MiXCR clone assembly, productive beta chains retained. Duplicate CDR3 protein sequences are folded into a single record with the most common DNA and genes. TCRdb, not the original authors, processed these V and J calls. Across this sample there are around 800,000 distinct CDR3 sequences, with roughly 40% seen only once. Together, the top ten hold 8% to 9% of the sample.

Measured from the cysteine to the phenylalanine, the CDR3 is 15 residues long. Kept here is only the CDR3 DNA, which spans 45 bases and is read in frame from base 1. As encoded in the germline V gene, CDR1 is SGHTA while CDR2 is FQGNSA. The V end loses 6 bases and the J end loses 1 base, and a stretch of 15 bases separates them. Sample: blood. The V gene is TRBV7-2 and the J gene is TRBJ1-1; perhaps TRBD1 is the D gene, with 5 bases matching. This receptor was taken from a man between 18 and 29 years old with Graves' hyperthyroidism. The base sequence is TGTGCCAGCAGTTACTCTGGGGGGGGGAACACTGAAGCTTTCTTT. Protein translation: CASSYSGGGNTEAFF. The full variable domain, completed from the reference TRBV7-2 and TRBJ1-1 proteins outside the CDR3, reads GAGVSQSPSNKVTEKGKDVELRCDPISGHTALYWYRQSLGQGLEFLIYFQGNSAPDKSGLPSDRFSAERTGGSVSTLTIQRTQQEDSAVYLCASSYSGGGNTEAFFGQGTRLTVV.